This is a list of T cell receptor beta chains from one sample in a study of CD8 T cells in ankylosing spondylitis. TCRdb redid the calling of the 5' RACE reads with MiXCR, one entry per CDR3 protein. The sample gives around 130,000 distinct CDR3 sequences, approximately 17% of which show up once; around a third is in the top ten. The sequenced sample was blood, either unsorted or a sorted T cell fraction (not recorded which). The receptors derive from a male donor with ankylosing spondylitis. CDR3s include the opening cysteine and the closing phenylalanine or tryptophan. Each record gives: J gene, V gene, CDR3 protein.

TRBJ1-5 TRBV5-1 CASSLADQPQHF
TRBJ1-5 TRBV5-6 CASSTFPQPQHF
TRBJ2-7 TRBV4-1 CASSLSGQGSYEQYF
TRBJ2-2 TRBV5-4 CASSFTENTGELFF
TRBJ2-2 TRBV9 CASSVAFYPGGQTGELFF
TRBJ2-7 TRBV7-9 CASSSRDEQYF
TRBJ2-1 TRBV6-5 CASSSTISRARNEQFF
TRBJ1-6 TRBV6-1 CASSDRGVNSPLHF
TRBJ2-1 TRBV4-1 CASSQGAGTGMNNEQFF
TRBJ2-1 TRBV3-1 CASSQEARTSGNIYNEQFF